This is a list of T cell receptor beta chains from one sample in a study of blood T cell repertoires in COVID-19. The protocol was immunoSEQ multiplex PCR, while the TCRdb copy is restricted to in-frame clones and leaves out a portion. The data show approximately 80,000 clones, roughly 84% seen once. Specimen: peripheral blood. The receptors originated from a woman aged 80 or over with COVID-19, enrolled during active disease. Both conserved end residues are part of each CDR3. The D gene is left open where the match is weak. Where a row states a size, it is once, few, many or the class of an expanded clone; other rows omit it.

>-|-|TRBV29-1|TRBJ2-7
CSVGQTYEQYF
TGCAGCGTTGGACAGACCTACGAGCAGTACTTC
>TRBD1|-|TRBV2|TRBJ1-1
CASGGERDRGQTEAFF
TGTGCCAGCGGAGGGGAACGCGACAGGGGGCAAACTGAAGCTTTCTTT
>TRBD2|-|TRBV19|TRBJ2-5
CASSRTSGRGQETQYF
TGTGCCAGTAGTCGGACTAGCGGGAGAGGGCAAGAGACCCAGTACTTC
>TRBD1|once|TRBV7-8|TRBJ2-7
CASSLRRGQLYEQYF
TGTGCCAGCAGCTTAAGACGGGGACAGCTCTACGAGCAGTACTTC
>-|-|TRBV9|TRBJ1-2
CASSVDWVAAGYTF
TGTGCCAGCAGCGTAGACTGGGTGGCGGCTGGCTACACCTTC
>TRBD2|-|TRBV19|TRBJ2-1
CASSNGLAGGYNEQFF
TGTGCCAGTAGTAACGGGCTAGCGGGAGGTTACAATGAGCAGTTCTTC
>-|once|TRBV29-1|TRBJ1-6
CSVESDPYSPLHF
TGCAGCGTTGAATCAGATCCTTATTCACCCCTCCACTTT
>-|-|TRBV7-9|TRBJ2-3
CASSPGSPTDTQYF
TGTGCCAGCAGCCCAGGGTCTCCCACAGATACGCAGTATTTT
>TRBD1|-|TRBV5-4|TRBJ2-2
CASSTDRDGTGELFF
TGTGCCAGCAGCACGGACAGGGACGGGACCGGGGAGCTGTTTTTT
>-|-|TRBV27|TRBJ1-4
CASSLSGRGTNEKLFF
TGTGCCAGCAGTTTATCGGGGAGGGGAACTAATGAAAAACTGTTTTTT
>TRBD1|-|TRBV5-5|TRBJ1-1
CASSPPGQGAEAFF
TGTGCCAGCAGCCCACCCGGACAGGGGGCCGAAGCTTTCTTT
>-|-|TRBV15|TRBJ2-7
CATSSQDGGVKYF
TGTGCCACCAGCAGCCAGGACGGAGGAGTGAAGTACTTC
>-|-|TRBV7-3|TRBJ2-7
CASSRLPTASYEQYF
TGTGCCAGCAGCCGGTTACCGACAGCTTCCTACGAGCAGTACTTC
>-|-|TRBV29-1|TRBJ1-5
CSVEVHDNLLSNQPQHF
TGCAGCGTTGAAGTCCACGACAACCTACTTAGCAATCAGCCCCAGCATTTT
>-|-|TRBV7-3|TRBJ2-3
CASSAGPTDTQYF
TGTGCCAGCAGCGCGGGACCCACAGATACGCAGTATTTT
>-|-|TRBV2|TRBJ2-7
CASTGRISYEQYF
TGTGCCAGCACGGGTCGGATTTCCTACGAGCAGTACTTC
>-|-|TRBV12-3/TRBV12-4|TRBJ1-5
CASSYKRNQPQHF
TGTGCCAGCAGTTACAAACGCAATCAGCCCCAGCATTTT
>TRBD2|-|TRBV30|TRBJ2-5
CAWSKGLEETQYF
TGTGCCTGGAGTAAAGGACTAGAGGAGACCCAGTACTTC
>-|once|TRBV5-8|TRBJ2-3
CASSLRGTNTQYF
TGTGCCAGCAGCTTAAGGGGCACGAATACGCAGTATTTT
>TRBD2|once|TRBV5-1|TRBJ2-1
CASSLPTSEFYNEQFF
TGCGCCAGCAGCCTACCGACTAGCGAATTCTACAATGAGCAGTTCTTC
>-|-|TRBV12-5|TRBJ2-3
CASGEGSGTVMGTQYF
TGTGCTAGTGGGGAGGGCTCCGGGACGGTAATGGGTACGCAGTATTTT
>TRBD2|-|TRBV5-1|TRBJ2-1
CASSSLAGGRNEQFF
TGCGCCAGCAGCTCACTAGCGGGAGGGCGGAATGAGCAGTTCTTC
>TRBD2|-|TRBV6-1|TRBJ2-7
CASSPTSGAHYEQYF
TGTGCCAGCAGTCCCACTAGCGGCGCCCACTACGAGCAGTACTTC
>TRBD2|-|TRBV11-2|TRBJ2-7
CASSPSGTTFSYEQYF
TGTGCCAGCAGCCCCTCAGGGACTACCTTCTCCTACGAGCAGTACTTC
>-|-|TRBV18|TRBJ1-5
CASSPSSLRDQPQHF
TGTGCCAGCTCACCATCATCCCTGCGGGATCAGCCCCAGCATTTT
>TRBD2|-|TRBV4-1|TRBJ2-1
CASSQDVLAGGGEQFF
TGCGCCAGCAGCCAAGATGTCTTAGCGGGGGGGGGTGAGCAGTTCTTC
>-|-|TRBV2|TRBJ1-1
CASSEVTGFTEAFF
TGTGCCAGCAGTGAAGTTACGGGATTCACTGAAGCTTTCTTT
>TRBD2|-|TRBV7-8|TRBJ2-1
CASTIAGGLNEQFF
TGTGCCAGCACCATAGCGGGAGGGCTTAATGAGCAGTTCTTC
>TRBD2|-|TRBV19|TRBJ2-7
CASSETLAGRTYEQYF
TGTGCCAGTAGCGAGACACTAGCGGGCCGAACGTACGAGCAGTACTTC
>-|-|TRBV27|TRBJ1-6
CASSLARRSSYNSPLHF
TGTGCCAGCAGTTTAGCCCGACGGAGCTCCTATAATTCACCCCTCCACTTT
>TRBD1|-|TRBV4-1|TRBJ2-2
CASSQWGYGTGRTGELFF
TGCGCCAGCAGCCAGTGGGGCTATGGGACAGGGAGAACCGGGGAGCTGTTTTTT
>-|-|TRBV28|TRBJ1-2
CASSSRGSGGYTF
TGTGCCAGCAGTTCCCGGGGAAGTGGAGGCTACACCTTC
>-|few|TRBV12-3/TRBV12-4|TRBJ1-5
CASSFGRELGQHF
TGTGCCAGCAGTTTCGGGAGGGAACTGGGCCAGCATTTT
>TRBD1|few|TRBV7-3|TRBJ2-2
CASSLTGPGTGNTGELFF
TGTGCCAGCAGCTTAACGGGTCCCGGGACAGGGAACACCGGGGAGCTGTTTTTT
>-|few|TRBV9|TRBJ2-5
CASSPRDNQETQYF
TGTGCCAGCAGCCCTCGGGACAACCAAGAGACCCAGTACTTC
>TRBD2|-|TRBV9|TRBJ2-3
CASSAIAGGQDTQYF
TGTGCCAGCAGCGCTATAGCGGGGGGGCAAGATACGCAGTATTTT
>TRBD2|-|TRBV2|TRBJ2-7
CASSGGLAGVEQYF
TGTGCCAGCAGCGGAGGACTAGCGGGAGTCGAGCAGTACTTC
>TRBD2|-|TRBV2|TRBJ2-5
CASAASGETQYF
TGTGCCAGCGCGGCTAGCGGGGAGACCCAGTACTTC
>-|-|TRBV18|TRBJ2-1
CASSPPTSPNEQFF
TGTGCCAGCTCACCACCCACTAGCCCCAATGAGCAGTTCTTC
>TRBD1|-|TRBV27|TRBJ1-1
CASSLHLGQGLTEAFF
TGTGCCAGCAGTCTCCACTTAGGACAGGGGCTCACTGAAGCTTTCTTT
>-|-|TRBV7-2|TRBJ2-7
CASSFRVPPYEQYF
TGTGCCAGCAGCTTCAGGGTCCCGCCCTACGAGCAGTACTTC
>-|-|TRBV9|TRBJ1-2
CASSSGSSVYGYTF
TGTGCCAGCAGTAGCGGGAGCTCGGTCTATGGCTACACCTTC
>-|-|TRBV18|TRBJ2-5
CASSPSEGEETQYF
TGTGCCAGCTCCCCTTCCGAGGGGGAAGAGACCCAGTACTTC
>TRBD1|-|TRBV18|TRBJ2-7
CASSPLRGLRNEQYF
TGTGCCAGCTCACCACTCAGGGGGCTAAGGAACGAGCAGTACTTC
>-|-|TRBV6-5|TRBJ1-1
CASSYRGRRNTEAFF
TGTGCCAGCAGTTACAGGGGTAGAAGGAACACTGAAGCTTTCTTT
>TRBD1|-|TRBV4-3|TRBJ1-6
CASSQERQGPNNGSPLHF
TGCGCCAGCAGCCAAGAAAGACAGGGTCCTAATAATGGTTCACCCCTCCACTTT
>-|once|TRBV3-1/TRBV3-2|TRBJ2-3
CASSSPGADTQYF
TGTGCCAGCAGCTCCCCAGGGGCAGATACGCAGTATTTT
>-|-|TRBV6-2/TRBV6-3|TRBJ2-7
CASSGTGRLQYF
TGTGCCAGCAGTGGGACTGGCCGCCTGCAGTACTTC
>TRBD2|once|TRBV9|TRBJ2-3
CASSSRGGLLTDTQYF
TGTGCCAGCAGCTCCCGCGGGGGGCTTCTCACAGATACGCAGTATTTT
>TRBD1|-|TRBV4-1|TRBJ2-5
CASSLRTRQGAPETQYF
TGCGCCAGCAGCCTACGTACTCGCCAGGGGGCCCCAGAGACCCAGTACTTC
>-|-|TRBV5-1|TRBJ2-7
CASSLSQGIYEQYF
TGCGCCAGCAGCTTGAGTCAGGGGATCTACGAGCAGTACTTC
>TRBD2|-|TRBV30|TRBJ2-5
CASRTSGTETQYF
TGTGCCTCGCGGACTAGCGGGACGGAGACCCAGTACTTC
>TRBD2|-|TRBV5-1|TRBJ2-5
CASSLAGGGETQYF
TGCGCCAGCAGCTTGGCTGGGGGGGGAGAGACCCAGTACTTC
>TRBD1|-|TRBV7-9|TRBJ1-2
CASSSRTGNPYGYTF
TGTGCCAGCAGCTCCCGGACAGGAAACCCCTATGGCTACACCTTC